The 3 T cell receptor beta chains in this list originate from one sample, sequenced in a study of T cell changes during pregnancy in multiple sclerosis. The protocol was immunoSEQ multiplex PCR, while the TCRdb copy is restricted to in-frame clones and leaves out a portion. The sample consists of approximately 52,000 clones, 80% to 95% of them appearing once. The material was CD4+ T cells from peripheral blood mononuclear cells, obtained after pregnancy. The receptors here all came from a female donor with multiple sclerosis, enrolled in a pregnancy study.

V is TRBV7-6 and J is TRBJ2-7; 10 nucleotides agree with TRBD2. The CDR3 extends over 15 amino acids. Unmatched junction bases numbered 8, after V lost 5 bases and J lost 4 bases. Germline V gene data show CDR1 as SGHVS and CDR2 as FNYEAQ. CDR3 DNA sequence: TGTGCCAGCAGCCCCTTAGCGGGAGGTGGGTACGAGCAGTACTTC. It codes for CASSPLAGGGYEQYF.

The V gene is TRBV19, the J gene TRBJ1-1; perhaps TRBD1 as D (5 bases). From germline, CDR1 is LNHDA and CDR2 SQIVND (reference sequence). Trimming removed 5 bases from V and 3 bases from J, with 13 bases in between. The CDR3 spans 14 residues. This CDR3 is CASSARGGDTEAFF. Written as DNA, the CDR3 is TGTGCCAGTAGTGCGCGCGGGGGGGACACTGAAGCTTTCTTT. The variable domain in full, with the rest retrieved from reference TRBV19 and TRBJ1-1, is DGGITQSPKYLFRKEGQNVTLSCEQNLNHDAMYWYRQDPGQGLRLIYYSQIVNDFQKGDIAEGYSVSREKKESFPLTVTSAQKNPTAFYLCASSARGGDTEAFFGQGTRLTVV.

There are a few counts of this clone. The V gene is TRBV5-1, the J gene TRBJ2-1; TRBD2 matches 8 bases. The germline V gene encodes CDR1 SGHRS and CDR2 YFSETQ. With 2 bases clipped from V and 10 bases from J, the junction kept 17 bases outside the gene matches. CDR3 size: 17 residues. DNA for the CDR3: TGCGCCAGCAGCTTCCATCCCTCTAGCGGGCCTGGGGGGGAGCAGTTCTTC. Amino acids: CASSFHPSSGPGGEQFF.